Included here is one T cell receptor (beta chain) sequence, with context. Its antigen is still unknown. The sample originates from a study of identical twins. Findings and limits, study-wide: Researchers reported weaker excess twin sharing in beta out-of-frame sequences. Among monozygotic twins, out-of-frame TCR alpha sharing exceeded what models predicted.

Germline CDR1 reads ENHRY; CDR2 reads SYGVKD. V lost 6 bases to trimming and J lost 3 bases; unmatched junction nucleotides: 9. The CDR3 is made up of 17 amino acids. cDNA molecules carried unique molecular identifiers, and template switching added a universal primer site. TCRdb reprocessed the 5' RACE reads via MiXCR and lists one record per CDR3 protein. This table has around 1.7 million distinct CDR3 sequences, 25% to 35% appearing once. The specimen was cord blood. The chain couples TRBV10-3 to TRBJ2-1; 12 bases map to TRBD2. The TCR was taken from a newborn girl in good health. The CDR3 coding sequence is TGTGCCATCAGCCCTCTTGCTAGCGGGGGGGTCTACAATGAGCAGTTCTTC. Amino acids: CAISPLASGGVYNEQFF.